The rows below give T cell receptor beta chains drawn from one sample of a study of regulatory T cells in long-lasting Graves disease. Each CDR3 protein is one row after TCRdb ran MiXCR on the multiplex PCR reads. The sample records 430,000 or so distinct CDR3 sequences, around 20% being singletons. Here the sequenced sample was peripheral blood mononuclear cells (PBMCs), taken when the disease was refractory, from a patient treated with antithyroid drugs. The receptor source for this set is a female donor with Graves disease. CDR3s include the opening cysteine and the closing phenylalanine or tryptophan. D genes are given only for firm matches. Not every row has a clone size; where given, it reads once, few, many or a size class.

v_gene,d_gene,abundance,j_gene,CDR3aa,CDR3nt
TRBV28,-,few,TRBJ2-5,CAIGSSKETQYF,TGTGCCATCGGGAGTTCCAAAGAGACCCAGTACTTC
TRBV20-1,-,many,TRBJ2-5,CSARVNGQETQYF,TGCAGTGCTAGAGTGAACGGTCAAGAGACCCAGTACTTC
TRBV10-3,-,-,TRBJ2-2,CATRYGTGELFF,TGTGCCACCCGGTATGGCACCGGGGAGCTGTTTTTT
TRBV20-1,TRBD1,-,TRBJ1-1,CSARDRRQGRGEAFF,TGCAGTGCTAGAGATCGGCGACAGGGGAGAGGTGAAGCTTTCTTT
TRBV19,-,-,TRBJ1-1,CASSYQQGGTEAFF,TGTGCCAGTAGTTATCAGCAGGGAGGCACTGAAGCTTTCTTT
TRBV29-1,TRBD1,-,TRBJ2-1,CSVEGVPDRGPNEQFF,TGCAGCGTTGAAGGGGTCCCGGACAGGGGGCCAAATGAGCAGTTCTTC
TRBV2,TRBD1,few,TRBJ1-4,CASRGTGEEEKLFF,TGTGCCAGCAGGGGGACAGGGGAAGAAGAAAAACTGTTTTTT
TRBV28,-,many,TRBJ2-6,CASSRLGGANVLTF,TGTGCCAGCAGCCGCCTGGGGGGGGCCAACGTCCTGACTTTC
TRBV29-1,-,few,TRBJ2-2,CSVASLTGELFF,TGCAGCGTTGCTAGTCTCACCGGGGAGCTGTTTTTT
TRBV24-1,TRBD2,-,TRBJ2-3,CATSDFGTTATDTQYF,TGTGCCACCAGTGATTTCGGGACTACCGCCACAGATACGCAGTATTTT
TRBV19,TRBD1,-,TRBJ1-4,CATRDRGEKLFF,TGTGCCACCCGGGACAGGGGTGAAAAACTGTTTTTT
TRBV7-8,TRBD1,-,TRBJ1-2,CASSPQADRANYGYTF,TGTGCCAGCAGCCCTCAAGCGGACAGGGCTAACTATGGCTACACCTTC
TRBV19,-,-,TRBJ2-2,CASSIGINTGELFF,TGTGCCAGTAGTATCGGTATAAACACCGGGGAGCTGTTTTTT
TRBV2,TRBD2,many,TRBJ2-7,CASSETSGRAYEQYF,TGTGCCAGCAGTGAGACTAGCGGGAGGGCCTACGAGCAGTACTTC
TRBV2,TRBD1,many,TRBJ2-6,CASRVDRGRSSGANVLTF,TGTGCCAGCAGGGTTGACAGGGGGCGAAGCTCTGGGGCCAACGTCCTGACTTTC
TRBV10-3,TRBD1,-,TRBJ1-4,CAIRGDSASKLFF,TGTGCCATCAGGGGGGACAGCGCCTCAAAACTGTTTTTT
TRBV12-3/TRBV12-4,TRBD1,many,TRBJ1-1,CASSADRVRATEAFF,TGTGCCAGCAGCGCGGACAGGGTGAGGGCCACTGAAGCTTTCTTT
TRBV7-2,-,many,TRBJ1-5,CASSRKGSDNQPQHF,TGTGCCAGCAGTCGCAAGGGTTCGGACAATCAGCCCCAGCATTTT
TRBV7-9,-,few,TRBJ1-1,CASSLVLGGNTEAFF,TGTGCCAGCAGCTTAGTTTTGGGGGGGAACACTGAAGCTTTCTTT
TRBV7-3,TRBD2,few,TRBJ2-2,CASSFLPSGRANTGELFF,TGTGCCAGCAGCTTCTTGCCTAGCGGGAGGGCCAACACCGGGGAGCTGTTTTTT
TRBV5-1,-,many,TRBJ1-1,CASRYAGYTEAFF,TGCGCCAGCAGATATGCAGGGTACACTGAAGCTTTCTTT
TRBV29-1,-,few,TRBJ2-7,CSVDPGGTYEQYF,TGCAGCGTTGATCCCGGGGGCACCTACGAGCAGTACTTC
TRBV20-1,-,-,TRBJ1-5,CSARDANQPQHF,TGCAGTGCTAGAGATGCCAATCAGCCCCAGCATTTT
TRBV20-1,TRBD2,-,TRBJ2-1,CSARLGTSGLYNEQFF,TGCAGTGCTAGATTAGGGACTAGCGGGCTATACAATGAGCAGTTCTTC
TRBV11-2,-,-,TRBJ2-6,CASSYRQGANVLTF,TGTGCCAGCAGCTATCGCCAAGGGGCCAACGTCCTGACTTTC
TRBV2,-,many,TRBJ2-7,CASSEQAGGYEQYF,TGTGCCAGCAGTGAACAGGCAGGAGGCTACGAGCAGTACTTC
TRBV6-4,-,-,TRBJ2-2,CASSRTGTGELFF,TGTGCCAGCAGCAGGACTGGGACCGGGGAGCTGTTTTTT
TRBV24-1,TRBD1,-,TRBJ2-1,CATSAAGGPYEQFF,TGTGCCACCAGTGCCGCAGGGGGACCTTATGAGCAGTTCTTC
TRBV25-1,-,-,TRBJ1-1,CASSESRFDLNTEAFF,TGTGCCAGCAGTGAATCTAGGTTTGACCTGAACACTGAAGCTTTCTTT
TRBV5-1,-,-,TRBJ2-1,CASSTTDSPYNEQFF,TGCGCCAGCAGCACGACGGATAGTCCCTACAATGAGCAGTTCTTC
TRBV6-5,-,-,TRBJ2-7,CASSFRWSDEQYF,TGTGCCAGCAGTTTTAGGTGGAGTGACGAGCAGTACTTC
TRBV3-1,TRBD1,few,TRBJ1-2,CASSQIFRTGTNYGYTF,TGTGCCAGCAGCCAAATCTTCAGGACAGGGACTAACTATGGCTACACCTTC
TRBV19,-,-,TRBJ1-1,CASSILLTERTEAFF,TGTGCCAGTAGTATACTCCTGACGGAACGCACTGAAGCTTTCTTT
TRBV7-2,-,-,TRBJ2-3,CASSRQLGSTDTQYF,TGTGCCAGCAGTCGACAGTTGGGGAGCACAGATACGCAGTATTTT
TRBV24-1,-,-,TRBJ2-3,CATSQQDTQYF,TGTGCCACCAGTCAACAAGATACGCAGTATTTT
TRBV27,-,many,TRBJ2-7,CASSLLQGYEQYF,TGTGCCAGCAGTTTATTGCAGGGCTACGAGCAGTACTTC
TRBV28,-,few,TRBJ2-2,CASRSWSGTGELFF,TGTGCCAGCAGGTCGTGGAGCGGCACCGGGGAGCTGTTTTTT
TRBV6-2/TRBV6-3,TRBD2,-,TRBJ2-3,CASSERLAGVGTDTQYF,TGTGCCAGCAGTGAACGACTAGCGGGAGTCGGGACAGATACGCAGTATTTT
TRBV7-9,-,many,TRBJ2-2,CASSSSLVYNTGELFF,TGTGCCAGCAGCTCTTCACTAGTTTACAACACCGGGGAGCTGTTTTTT
TRBV6-1,-,many,TRBJ2-7,CASSQQGKLGEQYF,TGTGCCAGCTCACAACAGGGTAAACTGGGCGAGCAGTACTTC
TRBV3-1,-,few,TRBJ1-2,CASSQDPRTDDNYGYTF,TGTGCCAGCAGCCAAGATCCAAGGACAGACGACAACTATGGCTACACCTTC
TRBV7-9,TRBD2,few,TRBJ2-7,CASSVGLAGALAEQYF,TGTGCCAGCAGCGTCGGACTAGCGGGAGCCCTGGCCGAGCAGTACTTC
TRBV6-1,TRBD2,-,TRBJ2-2,CASRPTSGGLFF,TGTGCCAGCAGGCCGACTAGCGGCGGGCTGTTTTTT
TRBV6-1,TRBD2,-,TRBJ2-2,CASSPRTSGRTNTGELFF,TGTGCCAGCAGTCCAAGGACTAGCGGGAGGACGAACACCGGGGAGCTGTTTTTT
TRBV20-1,-,-,TRBJ2-5,CSARDLGKGYQEAQYF,TGCAGTGCTAGAGATTTGGGGAAGGGGTACCAAGAGGCCCAGTACTTC
TRBV20-1,-,-,TRBJ2-4,CSASRGQPKNIQYF,TGCAGTGCTAGTCGAGGACAGCCCAAAAACATTCAGTACTTC
TRBV12-3/TRBV12-4,-,many,TRBJ1-1,CASSPIGGSTEAFF,TGTGCCAGCAGTCCAATCGGGGGGAGCACTGAAGCTTTCTTT
TRBV5-1,-,many,TRBJ2-7,CASSLGLEQYF,TGCGCCAGCAGCTTGGGACTCGAGCAGTACTTC
TRBV10-3,-,few,TRBJ1-3,CAISESWEPGNTIYF,TGTGCCATCAGTGAGTCGTGGGAACCAGGAAACACCATATATTTT
TRBV29-1,TRBD1,many,TRBJ2-5,CSGGTGGVETQYF,TGCAGCGGTGGGACAGGGGGCGTCGAGACCCAGTACTTC
TRBV5-1,TRBD1,few,TRBJ2-7,CASSPGTGWFEQYF,TGCGCCAGCAGCCCCGGGACAGGGTGGTTCGAGCAGTACTTC
TRBV20-1,-,few,TRBJ2-7,CSAKGLKSSYEQYF,TGCAGTGCTAAGGGACTCAAGAGCTCCTACGAGCAGTACTTC
TRBV2,-,many,TRBJ1-3,CASSYRSGNTIYF,TGTGCCAGCAGCTACCGCTCTGGAAACACCATATATTTT
TRBV20-1,TRBD2,-,TRBJ2-5,CSARDFGLAGGLETQYF,TGCAGTGCTAGAGATTTTGGACTAGCGGGAGGTTTAGAGACCCAGTACTTC
TRBV5-1,TRBD2,few,TRBJ2-7,CASRQGISGRQYEQYF,TGCGCCAGCAGACAGGGGATTAGCGGGAGGCAGTACGAGCAGTACTTC
TRBV20-1,-,-,TRBJ1-5,CSATGGGQPQHF,TGCAGTGCTACGGGGGGCGGTCAGCCCCAGCATTTT
TRBV3-1,-,many,TRBJ1-5,CASSQDSRGNQPQHF,TGTGCCAGCAGCCAAGACAGCCGGGGCAATCAGCCCCAGCATTTT
TRBV27,-,many,TRBJ1-5,CASSLKAGIQPQHF,TGTGCCAGCAGTTTAAAGGCAGGGATTCAGCCCCAGCATTTT
TRBV11-2,TRBD2,-,TRBJ2-1,CASSDPLAGLNEQFF,TGTGCCAGCAGCGATCCGCTAGCGGGGCTCAATGAGCAGTTCTTC